The source of this T cell receptor (beta chain) is a study of post-analysis software for immune sequencing data. V lost 5 bases and J 11 bases, leaving 16 bases between the germline ends. The CDR3 is 13 amino acids. The germline V gene encodes CDR1 SNHLY and CDR2 FYNNEI. This clonotype was detected only once. The antigen remains undetermined. Libraries were made from TCR beta cDNA, and they carried unique molecular identifiers. MiXCR, applied by TCRdb to the PCR reads, yields one record per CDR3 protein. The sample holds around 700,000 distinct CDR3 sequences; 55% to 60% are singletons and the top ten take roughly 10%. Study-wide results and limits: Five TRBV segments were significantly more frequent in patients than in controls. TRBV5-6, TRBV5-1 and TRBV20-1 were among these segments.

The origin of this receptor is a girl aged 2-10 years with multiple sclerosis. The J gene is TRBJ2-1, the V gene TRBV2; D ambiguous. The sequencing input was blood. The CDR3 DNA reads TGTGCCAGCAGTCTGGACGGTGACGCTCAGCAGTTCTTC. Protein product: CASSLDGDAQQFF. Full variable domain (outside the CDR3, taken from reference TRBV2 and TRBJ2-1): EPEVTQTPSHQVTQMGQEVILRCVPISNHLYFYWYRQILGQKVEFLVSFYNNEISEKSEIFDDQFSVERPDGSNFTLKIRSTKLEDSAMYFCASSLDGDAQQFFGPGTRLTVL.